These 12 T cell receptor beta chains originate from one sample sequenced in a study of T cells in Graves' hyperthyroidism and ophthalmopathy. From RNA transcripts, TCR beta CDR3 regions were amplified. Primed by the HTBI set, a first-round RT-PCR was run on the TCR CDR3. TCRdb independently ran MiXCR on the multiplex PCR reads; one entry per CDR3 protein. The sample holds 200,000 to 250,000 distinct CDR3 sequences, over 15% seen once. Sequenced: blood. Every receptor here comes from a young woman with Graves' ophthalmopathy.

This clonotype was detected ten times or more. The gene calls are TRBV7-9 and TRBJ1-2; D might be TRBD1 (5 bases). This CDR3 is built from 14 residues. CDR1 is SEHNR and CDR2 is FQNEAQ in the germline V gene (reference sequence). The V gene lost 5 bases and the J gene lost 8 bases, with 18 bases spanning the gap. The CDR3 region has the DNA TGTGCCAGCAGCCGAATTGTGAGGGACGACGGCTACACCTTC. Translated: CASSRIVRDDGYTF.

At least ten counts were recorded for this clonotype. The chain couples TRBV20-1 to TRBJ1-1; perhaps TRBD1 as D (5 bases). From germline, CDR1 is DFQATT and CDR2 SNEGSKA (reference sequence). The CDR3 is 16 amino acids. Trimming removed 4 bases from V and 0 bases from J, with 18 bases in between. DNA for the CDR3: TGCAGTGCTACGACAGTGGAGAGGCCAATGAACACTGAAGCTTTCTTT. Amino acid sequence: CSATTVERPMNTEAFF.

The table lists this clonotype with many counts. The chain recombines TRBV5-5 with TRBJ2-3; 7 bases are a match to TRBD2. V dropped 2 bases and J dropped 2; count of bases not matched to a gene: 11. CDR3 length equals 17 residues. Germline V CDR1 and CDR2: SGHKS, YYEKEE (reference sequence). The CDR3 nucleotides read TGTGCCAGCAGCTTAGGCGGCGGGGGAGACTACACAGATACGCAGTATTTT. Amino acids: CASSLGGGGDYTDTQYF. Full variable domain (outside the CDR3, taken from reference TRBV5-5 and TRBJ2-3): DAGVTQSPTHLIKTRGQQVTLRCSPISGHKSVSWYQQVLGQGPQFIFQYYEKEERGRGNFPDRFSARQFPNYSSELNVNALLLGDSALYLCASSLGGGGDYTDTQYFGPGTRLTVL.

This clonotype occurred many times. The rearrangement links TRBV5-1 to TRBJ2-2; unclear D gene. Trimming shortened V by 3 bases and J by 1 base, and 4 bases separated the two germline ends. The CDR3 is 13 amino acids. Germline lookup yields CDR1 SGHRS and CDR2 YFSETQ. The CDR3 protein is CASSSGNTGELFF. DNA for the CDR3: TGCGCCAGCAGCTCAGGGAACACCGGGGAGCTGTTTTTT.

This clonotype was counted ten times or more. This chain connects TRBV27 to TRBJ2-7; 8 bases map to TRBD1. This CDR3 has 14 residues. From germline, CDR1 is MNHEY and CDR2 SMNVEV (reference sequence). The trim removed 3 bases at V and 4 bases at J, leaving 5 bases unmatched. CDR3 bases: TGTGCCAGCAGTTTTGGGACAGGACCTTACGAGCAGTACTTC. Its protein product is CASSFGTGPYEQYF.

This clonotype appeared a few times. CDR3: CASSLGSYLGRAYNEQFF. In DNA form, the CDR3 reads TGTGCCAGCAGCTTAGGTAGCTACCTCGGTAGGGCTTACAATGAGCAGTTCTTC. The chain combines TRBV7-2 with TRBJ2-1; no clear D. The ends were cut back, 1 base at V and 4 bases at J, with 20 bases in the middle. There are 18 residues in the CDR3. CDR1 and CDR2 (germline): SGHTA, FQGNSA.

On this clonotype itself: Given a much more abundant clone one base away, this may be a read error. The CDR3 region is CTSSRTSGNYNEQFF. The CDR3 nucleotides read TGTACCAGCTCACGGACTAGCGGGAACTACAATGAGCAGTTCTTC. The chain employs TRBV18 and TRBJ2-1, with 12 bases lining up with TRBD2. The CDR3 totals 15 residues. Germline lookup yields CDR1 KGHSH and CDR2 LQKENI.

This clonotype was counted ten times or more. This sequence joins TRBV13 and TRBJ2-3, with D tentatively TRBD2 (6 bases). Trimming removed 8 bases at V and 4 bases at J, with 10 bases between. The CDR3 runs 12 residues. Germline CDR1 is PRHDT and CDR2 is FYEKMQ (reference sequence). The chain's CDR3 is CASSIAADTQYF. Written as DNA, the CDR3 is TGTGCCAGCTCTATAGCGGCAGATACGCAGTATTTT.

This clonotype has at least ten counts. The chain combines TRBV28 with TRBJ2-1; 9 nucleotides align to TRBD1. The CDR3 covers 15 residues. With V trimmed by 4 bases and J by 10 bases, 11 bases remained unmatched. Germline V lookup: CDR1 MDHEN, CDR2 SYDVKM. Written as DNA, the CDR3 is TGTGCCAGCAGTTCACAGGGGGCCGGGCCCGAGGAGCAGTTCTTC. It is translated as CASSSQGAGPEEQFF.

This clonotype appeared many times. The chain employs TRBV10-3 and TRBJ2-1; 10 bases line up with TRBD2. The germline V gene has CDR1 ENHRY and CDR2 SYGVKD. The V segment lost 10 bases and the J segment 0 bases; nucleotides outside the gene matches: 3. This CDR3 is built from 14 residues. The CDR3 here is CATKREGSYNEQFF. CDR3 DNA sequence: TGTGCCACCAAGCGGGAGGGCTCCTACAATGAGCAGTTCTTC.

The chain uses TRBV28 and TRBJ2-7, with 8 bases matching TRBD2. The V gene's germline CDR1 is MDHEN and CDR2 SYDVKM. V was clipped by 1 base and J by 5 bases; unmatched bases: 10. CDR3 length equals 16 residues. The CDR3 here is CASSLSTGGPKNEQYF. The CDR3, as DNA: TGTGCCAGCAGTTTATCTACGGGAGGGCCTAAAAACGAGCAGTACTTC.

The V call is TRBV2, the J call TRBJ1-2, with 9 bases lining up with TRBD1. Trimming took 6 bases from V and 8 from J; bases not matched to a gene: 13. Germline lookup yields CDR1 SNHLY and CDR2 FYNNEI. The CDR3 runs 15 residues. CDR3 sequence: CASSGTGTGTWGYTF. CDR3 in DNA: TGTGCCAGCAGCGGAACCGGGACAGGGACGTGGGGCTACACCTTC.